These T cell receptor beta chains were read from a single sample in a study of OX40 agonist ivuxolimab in advanced cancers. Clones were read by immunoSEQ multiplex PCR, and TCRdb kept only the in-frame ones, dropping some. Of roughly 100,000 clones detected, roughly 89% appear once; the ten largest clones hold around 1.6%. This specimen consisted of CD4+ or CD8+ T cells sorted from blood, obtained in a trial of the OX40 agonist ivuxolimab. The source of these receptors is an adult with an advanced solid tumor such as melanoma, head and neck, liver or kidney cancer. Both conserved end residues are part of each CDR3. The D gene is left open where the match is weak. Not all rows give a size; the values are once, few, many and, for expanded clones, a class.

size: -
V: TRBV30
J: TRBJ1-3
D: -
DNA: TGTGCCTGGAGTGTAAACTCTGGAAACACCATATATTTT
CDR3: CAWSVNSGNTIYF

size: -
V: TRBV10-3
J: TRBJ2-7
D: -
DNA: TGTGCCATCGACGCAGGGGACAACGAGCAGTACTTC
CDR3: CAIDAGDNEQYF

size: -
V: TRBV9
J: TRBJ2-1
D: TRBD2
DNA: TGTGCCAGCAGCACCGGGACTAGCGGGAGCAGGGGCAATGAGCAGTTCTTC
CDR3: CASSTGTSGSRGNEQFF

size: -
V: TRBV5-1
J: TRBJ1-2
D: -
DNA: TGCGCCAGCAGCTTGCTGCGGCCGACGGATGGCTACACCTTC
CDR3: CASSLLRPTDGYTF

size: -
V: TRBV6-6
J: TRBJ1-1
D: -
DNA: TGTGCCCTACGCAGGCTGAACACTGAAGCTTTCTTT
CDR3: CALRRLNTEAFF

size: -
V: TRBV6-1
J: TRBJ1-5
D: TRBD1
DNA: TGTGCCAGTTACCTCCCTGGGACAGGGAATCAGCCCCAGCATTTT
CDR3: CASYLPGTGNQPQHF

size: -
V: TRBV6-5
J: TRBJ2-2
D: -
DNA: TGTGCCAGCAGTCGCGGCAGGGGGAACACCGGGGAGCTGTTTTTT
CDR3: CASSRGRGNTGELFF

size: few
V: TRBV5-8
J: TRBJ2-3
D: -
DNA: TGTGCCAGCAGCTTGGGTGGGAGCGCAGATACGCAGTATTTT
CDR3: CASSLGGSADTQYF

size: -
V: TRBV19
J: TRBJ1-5
D: TRBD1
DNA: TGTGCCAGTAGTGTTACAGGGGGCAATCAGCCCCAGCATTTT
CDR3: CASSVTGGNQPQHF

size: few
V: TRBV6-5
J: TRBJ1-6
D: -
DNA: TGTGCCAGCAGTTACTTGTCCGGTAATTCACCCCTCCACTTT
CDR3: CASSYLSGNSPLHF

size: -
V: TRBV4-2
J: TRBJ2-2
D: -
DNA: TGTGCCAGCAGCCAATACGCCGGGCAGGGAGTTCTGACAGGGGAGCTGTTTTTT
CDR3: CASSQYAGQGVLTGELFF

size: -
V: TRBV21-1
J: TRBJ1-5
D: -
DNA: TGTGCCAGCAGCAAAGCGGGATCCGTGACAGGAAGCAATCAGCCCCAGCATTTT
CDR3: CASSKAGSVTGSNQPQHF

size: -
V: TRBV18
J: TRBJ2-5
D: -
DNA: TGTGCCAGCTCACCGGGGGCGGGCCGTGAGACCCAGTACTTC
CDR3: CASSPGAGRETQYF

size: -
V: TRBV7-2
J: TRBJ2-7
D: TRBD2
DNA: TGTGCCAGCAGTAAAACCGGGACTAGTCACTACGAGCAGTACTTC
CDR3: CASSKTGTSHYEQYF

size: -
V: TRBV18
J: TRBJ1-5
D: -
DNA: TGTGCCAGCTCACCACGACAGGGCAATCAGCCCCAGCATTTT
CDR3: CASSPRQGNQPQHF

size: -
V: TRBV7-3
J: TRBJ2-3
D: TRBD2
DNA: TGTGCCAGCAGCTTAACCCAGCGGACTAGCGGGGCCGGGGATACGCAGTATTTT
CDR3: CASSLTQRTSGAGDTQYF

size: -
V: TRBV1
J: TRBJ2-3
D: -
DNA: TGCACCAGCAGCCAAGATCAGAGGGAGCGGGGCACAGATACGCAGTATTTT
CDR3: CTSSQDQRERGTDTQYF

size: -
V: TRBV7-9
J: TRBJ2-1
D: TRBD1
DNA: TGTGCCAGCAGCATCCGGGACAGTCGCAATGAGCAGTTCTTC
CDR3: CASSIRDSRNEQFF

size: few
V: TRBV2
J: TRBJ2-1
D: -
DNA: TGTGCCAGCACCGGACAGTACAGCTCCTACAATGAGCAGTTCTTC
CDR3: CASTGQYSSYNEQFF

size: -
V: TRBV5-4
J: TRBJ2-7
D: TRBD2
DNA: TGTGCCAGCAGCTTGGGTTTAACTAGCGGACGGAGCTCCTACGAGCAGTACTTC
CDR3: CASSLGLTSGRSSYEQYF

size: -
V: TRBV19
J: TRBJ1-4
D: -
DNA: TGTGCCAGTAGTATCGGGGGCGGAAATGAAAAACTGTTTTTT
CDR3: CASSIGGGNEKLFF

size: -
V: TRBV6-1
J: TRBJ2-5
D: -
DNA: TGTGCCAGCAGGGTAGGGGCTCTGGTAGAGACCCAGTACTTC
CDR3: CASRVGALVETQYF

size: -
V: TRBV10-3
J: TRBJ1-1
D: -
DNA: TGTGCCATCAGTGGGGGGTCCTTAATGAACACTGAAGCTTTCTTT
CDR3: CAISGGSLMNTEAFF

size: once
V: TRBV18
J: TRBJ1-5
D: TRBD1
DNA: TGTGCCAGCTCACCGGTCCCGGGACAGGGGACCAATCAGCCCCAGCATTTT
CDR3: CASSPVPGQGTNQPQHF

size: once
V: TRBV14
J: TRBJ1-1
D: -
DNA: TGTGCCAGCAGCCAGGTTCCTTGGAGTGAAGCTTTCTTT
CDR3: CASSQVPWSEAFF

size: -
V: TRBV7-9
J: TRBJ1-6
D: -
DNA: TGTGCCAGCAGCCCGACCCTCATGAGCTCCTATAATTCACCCCTCCACTTT
CDR3: CASSPTLMSSYNSPLHF

size: -
V: TRBV7-2
J: TRBJ1-4
D: -
DNA: TGTGCCAGCAGCTTAATAGGGGCGGGTGAAAAACTGTTTTTT
CDR3: CASSLIGAGEKLFF